Listed below are T cell receptor beta chains from one sample, sequenced in a study of cytomegalovirus exposure and HLA in healthy donors. This table comes from immunoSEQ multiplex PCR, and its TCRdb copy is limited to in-frame clones, with some not included. Of 110,000 or so clones listed, about 78% are singletons. The specimen was PBMCs. Source of these receptors: a woman between 35 and 50 years old in good health and CMV-seropositive. CDR3s include the opening cysteine and the closing phenylalanine or tryptophan. D genes are given only for firm matches. Size tells how often a clone was seen (once, few, many) or the class of an expanded clone, and some rows leave it out.

V	D	size	J	DNA	CDR3
TRBV27	NA	NA	TRBJ1-3	TGTGCCAGCAGTCCAACCCCTAGGGGTAGAAACACCATATATTTT	CASSPTPRGRNTIYF
TRBV10-3	NA	NA	TRBJ2-2	TGTGCCATCAGTGCCGACAGGACTTACACCGGGGAGCTGTTTTTT	CAISADRTYTGELFF
TRBV7-2	NA	NA	TRBJ1-6	TGTGCCAGCAGCAAACTCCCGCAGGGAAGGGGAACACCCCTCCACTTT	CASSKLPQGRGTPLHF
TRBV19	NA	once	TRBJ1-3	TGTGCCAGTAGTACTCAGGGCCACAGCTCTGGAAACACCATATATTTT	CASSTQGHSSGNTIYF
TRBV6-5	NA	NA	TRBJ1-1	TGTGCCAGCAGTAAGGGCACGGGGGGAAAAGCTTTCTTT	CASSKGTGGKAFF
TRBV7-2	TRBD1	NA	TRBJ1-1	TGTGCCAGCAGCAAGACAGGGAGAGAGGGCACTGAAGCTTTCTTT	CASSKTGREGTEAFF
TRBV23-1	NA	NA	TRBJ2-3	TGCGCCAGCACCCCGGGGGACCTGGGAAACACAGATACGCAGTATTTT	CASTPGDLGNTDTQYF
TRBV29-1	TRBD1	NA	TRBJ2-1	TGCAGCGTTGATATCCGACAGGGGGCCCACAATGAGCAGTTCTTC	CSVDIRQGAHNEQFF
TRBV13	TRBD1	NA	TRBJ1-5	TGTGCCAGCAGCTTAGGGGGGGGACAGTATAGCAATCAGCCCCAGCATTTT	CASSLGGGQYSNQPQHF
TRBV27	TRBD1	once	TRBJ1-6	TGTGCCAGCAGTTTCTCCGGGACAGGGGTTTCACCCCTCCACTTT	CASSFSGTGVSPLHF
TRBV11-2	TRBD2	few	TRBJ2-5	TGTGCCAGCATCCGGGGCCTAGCGGGACCCAAGGGAGAGACCCAGTACTTC	CASIRGLAGPKGETQYF
TRBV7-2	TRBD1	NA	TRBJ1-2	TGTGCCAGCAGCTTATGGGGGACAGTCGATGGCTACACCTTC	CASSLWGTVDGYTF
TRBV5-1	NA	NA	TRBJ2-2	TGCGCCAGCAGCTTTAGTCGGTTCACCGGGGAGCTGTTTTTT	CASSFSRFTGELFF
TRBV6-6	NA	NA	TRBJ2-1	TGTGCCAGCAGTCTCCGACTAGACTCCTACAATGAGCAGTTCTTC	CASSLRLDSYNEQFF
TRBV6-1	NA	NA	TRBJ1-1	TGTGCCAGCACCCTAGACAGGAACACTGAAGCTTTCTTT	CASTLDRNTEAFF
TRBV5-1	TRBD1	NA	TRBJ2-3	TGCGCCAGCAGCTCTCCGGGACAGACTACAGATACGCAGTATTTT	CASSSPGQTTDTQYF
TRBV7-2	NA	NA	TRBJ1-6	TGTGCCAGCAGTTTGACGGGTAACAGGGTTAGATCACCCCTCCACTTT	CASSLTGNRVRSPLHF
TRBV11-2	TRBD2	NA	TRBJ2-1	TGTGCCAGCTCCGTTCTAGCGGCTAGGTCCTACAATGAGCAGTTCTTC	CASSVLAARSYNEQFF
TRBV11-3	TRBD1	NA	TRBJ1-2	TGTGCCAGCATCCTAACAGGGGGCGGCTACACCTTC	CASILTGGGYTF
TRBV5-5	NA	few	TRBJ1-5	TGTGCCAGCAGCTTATGGGCAGGGGCTGAAAGCAATCAGCCCCAGCATTTT	CASSLWAGAESNQPQHF
TRBV5-4	TRBD1	NA	TRBJ2-7	TGTGCCAGCAGCTTGGCCGGGACAGGGACTACCTACGAGCAGTACTTC	CASSLAGTGTTYEQYF
TRBV5-6	NA	NA	TRBJ1-1	TGTGCCAGCAGCCGAGAGTTCGGGTTAGAAGCTTTCTTT	CASSREFGLEAFF
TRBV5-1	NA	NA	TRBJ1-1	TGCGCCAGCAGCCCTTTTGGAGGGGCTAACACTGAAGCTTTCTTT	CASSPFGGANTEAFF
TRBV6-6	NA	NA	TRBJ2-7	TGTGCCAGCACCAACGTCCTTAGCTCCTACGAGCAGTACTTC	CASTNVLSSYEQYF
TRBV6-1	NA	NA	TRBJ1-3	TGTGCCAGCAGTCTAGACAGGATCTCTGGAAACACCATATATTTT	CASSLDRISGNTIYF
TRBV27	NA	NA	TRBJ1-1	TGTGCCAGCAGCACCGCTATAAACACTGAAGCTTTCTTT	CASSTAINTEAFF
TRBV4-1	TRBD2	NA	TRBJ2-5	TGCGCCAGCAGACCTAAACCAGGGGCTAGCGGGGGGGCCCCTCAAGAGACCCAGTACTTC	CASRPKPGASGGAPQETQYF
TRBV30	NA	NA	TRBJ1-2	TGTGCCTGGAGGGGGGCGAGCTATGGCTACACCTTC	CAWRGASYGYTF
TRBV27	TRBD1	NA	TRBJ2-7	TGTGCCAGCAGGTCAGGGACAGACACGCCCGGCGAGCAGTACTTC	CASRSGTDTPGEQYF
TRBV10-3	NA	few	TRBJ1-5	TGTGCCATCCAAGAACTGGGCAATCAGCCCCAGCATTTT	CAIQELGNQPQHF
TRBV11-2	TRBD1	NA	TRBJ2-3	TGTGCCAGCAGCCCCCTGCCGGTGGTCAGGGGGATAGATACGCAGTATTTT	CASSPLPVVRGIDTQYF
TRBV7-2	NA	NA	TRBJ1-1	TGTGCCAGCAGCTTAGTATTTTCTGAAGCTTTCTTT	CASSLVFSEAFF
TRBV6-5	NA	NA	TRBJ1-5	TGTGCCAGCAGTTATGGGGGGAACAATCAGCCCCAGCATTTT	CASSYGGNNQPQHF
TRBV9	NA	NA	TRBJ2-1	TGTGCCAGCAGCGAAGGACACACGCTCTACAATGAGCAGTTCTTC	CASSEGHTLYNEQFF
TRBV28	NA	few	TRBJ1-2	TGTGCCAGCAGTTTATTGGGCAGGGAGGGCTATGGCTACACCTTC	CASSLLGREGYGYTF
TRBV19	NA	NA	TRBJ1-1	TGTGCCAGTAGTAAATGGTCGGGGGAGAACACTGAAGCTTTCTTT	CASSKWSGENTEAFF
TRBV2	NA	few	TRBJ1-1	TGTGCCAGCAGTCCAAAAGCGGACAGAAACACTGAAGCTTTCTTT	CASSPKADRNTEAFF
TRBV10-3	TRBD1	once	TRBJ2-5	TGTGCCACGGGGACAGCTCAAGAGACCCAGTACTTC	CATGTAQETQYF